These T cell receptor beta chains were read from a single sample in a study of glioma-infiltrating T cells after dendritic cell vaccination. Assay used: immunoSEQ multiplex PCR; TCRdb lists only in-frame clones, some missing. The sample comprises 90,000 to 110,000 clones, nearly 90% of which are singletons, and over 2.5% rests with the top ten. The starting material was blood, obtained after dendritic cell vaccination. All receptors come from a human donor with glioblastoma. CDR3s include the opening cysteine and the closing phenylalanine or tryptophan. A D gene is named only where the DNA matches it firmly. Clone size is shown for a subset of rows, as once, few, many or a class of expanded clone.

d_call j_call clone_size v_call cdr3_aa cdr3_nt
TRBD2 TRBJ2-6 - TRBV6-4 CASSEGGGYSGANVLTF TGTGCCAGCAGTGAGGGCGGGGGGTACTCTGGGGCCAACGTCCTGACTTTC
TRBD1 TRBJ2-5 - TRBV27 CASSRIGTGGFETQYF TGTGCCAGCAGCCGAATAGGGACAGGGGGCTTCGAGACCCAGTACTTC
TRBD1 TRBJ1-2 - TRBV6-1 CASSEETGVGYTF TGTGCCAGCAGTGAAGAGACAGGGGTCGGCTACACCTTC
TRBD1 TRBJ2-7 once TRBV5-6 CASSVGTGSYEQYF TGTGCCAGCAGCGTCGGGACAGGTAGTTACGAGCAGTACTTC
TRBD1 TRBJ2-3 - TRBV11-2 CASSATRRGLPNTDTQYF TGTGCCAGCAGCGCTACAAGAAGGGGGCTTCCGAACACAGATACGCAGTATTTT
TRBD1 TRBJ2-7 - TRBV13 CASSSSGGEQYF TGTGCCAGCAGCTCATCAGGGGGAGAGCAGTACTTC
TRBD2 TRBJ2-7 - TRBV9 CASSVGDSGRLGEQYF TGTGCCAGCAGCGTAGGTGATAGCGGGAGGCTCGGCGAGCAGTACTTC
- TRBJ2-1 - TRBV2 CASSLGNEQFF TGTGCCAGCAGTCTAGGCAATGAGCAGTTCTTC
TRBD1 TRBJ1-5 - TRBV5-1 CASSLVGGINQPQHF TGCGCCAGCAGCTTGGTAGGGGGCATAAATCAGCCCCAGCATTTT
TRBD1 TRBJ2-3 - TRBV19 CASSIGQVTDTQYF TGTGCCAGTAGTATTGGACAGGTCACAGATACGCAGTATTTT
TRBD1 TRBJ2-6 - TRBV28 CASSDRQGTGANVLTF TGTGCCAGCAGCGATAGACAGGGCACTGGGGCCAACGTCCTGACTTTC
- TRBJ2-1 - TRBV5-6 CASSWGEEQFF TGTGCCAGCAGCTGGGGGGAGGAGCAGTTCTTC
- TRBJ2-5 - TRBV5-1 CASSFNPGDVGYF TGCGCCAGCAGCTTTAATCCGGGGGACGTTGGGTACTTC
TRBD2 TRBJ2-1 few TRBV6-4 CASSGGLAGPYVQFF TGTGCCAGCAGTGGGGGACTAGCGGGGCCCTATGTGCAGTTCTTC
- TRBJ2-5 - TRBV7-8 CASSTHRAGETQYF TGTGCCAGCAGCACACACAGGGCTGGGGAGACCCAGTACTTC
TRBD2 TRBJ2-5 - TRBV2 CASRPASGRGAETQYF TGTGCCAGCAGGCCAGCTAGCGGGAGAGGGGCGGAGACCCAGTACTTC
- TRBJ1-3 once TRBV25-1 CASSGRADSSGNTIYF TGTGCCAGCAGTGGCCGGGCAGACAGCTCTGGAAACACCATATATTTT
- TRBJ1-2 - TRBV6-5 CASTNSGTRHGYTF TGTGCCAGCACCAACTCGGGGACAAGACATGGCTACACCTTC
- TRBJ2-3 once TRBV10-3 CAISEGSGSVGNTQYF TGTGCCATCAGTGAGGGGTCTGGATCCGTCGGGAATACGCAGTATTTT
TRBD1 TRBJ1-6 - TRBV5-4 CASSPGQGATYNSPLHF TGTGCCAGCAGCCCCGGACAGGGGGCCACCTATAATTCCCCCCTCCACTTT
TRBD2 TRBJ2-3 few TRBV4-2 CASSQDGTSGGDTQYF TGTGCCAGCAGCCAAGATGGGACTAGCGGGGGAGATACGCAGTATTTT
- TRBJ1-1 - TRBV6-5 CATSRNTEAFF TGTGCCACCTCGAGAAACACTGAAGCTTTCTTT
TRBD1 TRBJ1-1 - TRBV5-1 CASSRFSTGDTEAFF TGCGCCAGCAGCCGTTTTTCGACAGGGGACACTGAAGCTTTCTTT
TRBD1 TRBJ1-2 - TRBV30 CAWRNFGQGSYGYTF TGTGCCTGGAGAAATTTTGGACAGGGGTCCTATGGCTACACCTTC
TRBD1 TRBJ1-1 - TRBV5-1 CASSPTGQLNTEAFF TGCGCCAGCAGCCCAACGGGACAGTTGAACACTGAAGCTTTCTTT
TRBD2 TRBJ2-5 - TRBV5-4 CASRATLAGEETQYF TGTGCCAGCAGGGCCACACTAGCGGGAGAAGAGACCCAGTACTTC
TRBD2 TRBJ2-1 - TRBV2 CASRLLAGGRGNEQFF TGTGCCAGCAGACTCCTAGCGGGAGGAAGAGGGAATGAGCAGTTCTTC
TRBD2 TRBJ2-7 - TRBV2 CASSDGRASYEQYF TGTGCCAGCAGTGACGGGAGGGCCTCCTACGAGCAGTACTTC
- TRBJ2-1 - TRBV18 CASSPQVQINEQFF TGTGCCAGCTCACCACAGGTACAGATCAATGAGCAGTTCTTC
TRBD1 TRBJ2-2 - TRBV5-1 CASSLAGQGVTGELFF TGCGCCAGCAGCTTGGCGGGACAGGGGGTTACCGGGGAGCTGTTTTTT
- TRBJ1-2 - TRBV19 CASSIAISNYGYTF TGTGCCAGTAGTATAGCTATTTCTAACTATGGCTACACCTTC
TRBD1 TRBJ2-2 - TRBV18 CASSPNRGRTGELFF TGTGCCAGCTCACCTAACAGGGGGCGAACCGGGGAGCTGTTTTTT
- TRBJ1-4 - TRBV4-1 CASSQVVSRGNEKLFF TGCGCCAGCAGCCAAGTCGTATCCAGGGGAAATGAAAAACTGTTTTTT
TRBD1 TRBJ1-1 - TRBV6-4 CASSMTGYDTEAFF TGTGCCAGCAGCATGACAGGGTATGACACTGAAGCTTTCTTT
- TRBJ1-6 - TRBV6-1 CASSEHHVSPLHF TGTGCCAGCAGTGAACATCATGTTTCACCCCTCCACTTT
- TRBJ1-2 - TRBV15 CATSRESGTYGYTF TGTGCCACCAGCAGAGAATCCGGTACCTATGGCTACACCTTC
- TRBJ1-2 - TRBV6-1 CASSEVRYGYTF TGTGCCAGCAGTGAGGTCAGATATGGCTACACCTTC
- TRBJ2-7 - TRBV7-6 CASSLAPGGSYEQYF TGTGCCAGCAGCTTAGCCCCCGGGGGATCCTACGAGCAGTACTTC
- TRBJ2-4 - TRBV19 CASSAGDIAKNIQYF TGTGCCAGTAGTGCAGGTGACATAGCCAAAAACATTCAGTACTTC
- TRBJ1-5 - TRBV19 CASSPQGEGNQPQHF TGTGCCAGTAGTCCACAGGGAGAGGGCAATCAGCCCCAGCATTTT
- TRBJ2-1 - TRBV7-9 CASSSSRRAARYNEQFF TGTGCCAGCAGCTCCTCTCGGAGGGCAGCGAGGTACAATGAGCAGTTCTTC
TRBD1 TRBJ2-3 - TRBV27 CASRDRADTQYF TGTGCCAGCAGGGACAGGGCAGATACGCAGTATTTT
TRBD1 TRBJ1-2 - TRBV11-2 CASSRLNRGLSYGYTF TGTGCCAGCAGCCGCCTAAACAGGGGGCTCTCCTATGGCTACACCTTC
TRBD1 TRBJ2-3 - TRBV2 CASIRLGQGTDTQYF TGTGCCAGCATTCGACTGGGACAGGGCACAGATACGCAGTATTTT